This T cell receptor (beta chain) was recorded in a study of regulatory T cells in long-lasting Graves disease. iRepertoire HTBI primers and Arm-PCR of CDR3 regions built TCR beta libraries. Each CDR3 protein gets one entry after TCRdb re-called the multiplex PCR reads with MiXCR. Counted here are a few hundred thousand distinct CDR3 sequences, approximately 19% occurring once; the ten biggest clones make up roughly 12%. The time point is: newly diagnosed GD, antithyroid drugs for less than 3 months. From RNA extracted from PBMCs, the TCR library was made. The germline V gene encodes CDR1 SGDLS and CDR2 YYNGEE. V was shortened by 0 bases and J by 6 bases, with 13 bases between the two germline ends. CDR3 length equals 15 residues. Another study also made use of these data, one on T cells in Graves' hyperthyroidism and ophthalmopathy.

The receptor comes from a woman in her twenties or thirties with Graves disease. This chain joins TRBV9 and TRBJ2-1, with D perhaps matching TRBD2 (6 bases). The sample in question was peripheral blood mononuclear cells (PBMCs), obtained at new diagnosis, from a patient treated with antithyroid drugs. The CDR3 spells CASSVVSGTGNEQFF. Here the CDR3 DNA reads TGTGCCAGCAGCGTAGTCTCCGGGACTGGCAATGAGCAGTTCTTC.